The clone carrying this TCR beta chain was recorded a few times. What it binds is unknown. The source of the sample is a study of blood T cells in healthy people across ages. Study-wide results and limits: Long-lived donors carried more naive CD4+ cells and greater diversity than aged donors. TCR beta diversity tracked closely with naive T cell percentage.

The second PCR ran roughly 7 to 12 cycles with a sample-barcoded 5' primer and J-beta primers. Using its own MiXCR run on the 5' RACE reads, TCRdb lists one record per CDR3 protein. The sample holds around 970,000 distinct CDR3 sequences, roughly 47% seen once. The sample providers were healthy Caucasian people from Russia, aged roughly 6 to 100. The total RNA that was extracted per sample amounted to at least 5 micrograms. The TCR was taken from a woman aged 55-69 years in good health. The sample comprised blood.

CDR3 bases: TGTGCCAGCAGCTTAGAGGGCCGGGGCAATCAGCCCCAGCATTTT. Its translation is CASSLEGRGNQPQHF. The chain recombines TRBV7-9 with TRBJ1-5; no reliable D call. Germline V gene lookup returns CDR1 SEHNR and CDR2 FQNEAQ (reference sequence). The CDR3 runs to 15 residues. V lost 1 base to trimming and J lost 2 bases, with 9 bases between them.